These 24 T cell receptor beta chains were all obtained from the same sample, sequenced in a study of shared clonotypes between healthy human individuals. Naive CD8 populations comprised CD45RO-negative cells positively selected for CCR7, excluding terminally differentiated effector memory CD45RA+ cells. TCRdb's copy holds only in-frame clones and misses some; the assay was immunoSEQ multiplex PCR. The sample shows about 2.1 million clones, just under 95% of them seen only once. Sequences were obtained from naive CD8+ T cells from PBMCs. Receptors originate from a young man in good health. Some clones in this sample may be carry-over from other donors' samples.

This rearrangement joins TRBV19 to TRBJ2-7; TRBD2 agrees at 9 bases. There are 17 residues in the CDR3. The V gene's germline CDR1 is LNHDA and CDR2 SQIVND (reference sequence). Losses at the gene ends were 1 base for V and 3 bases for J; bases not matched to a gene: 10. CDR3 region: CASSIGPLASGIYEQYF. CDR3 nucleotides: TGTGCCAGTAGTATAGGGCCTCTGGCTAGCGGGATCTACGAGCAGTACTTC.

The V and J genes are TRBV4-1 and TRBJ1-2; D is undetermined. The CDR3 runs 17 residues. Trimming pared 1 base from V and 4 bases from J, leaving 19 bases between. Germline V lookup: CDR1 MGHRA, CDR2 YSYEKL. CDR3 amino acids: CASSQGPPGTVSYGYTF. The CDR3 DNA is TGCGCCAGCAGCCAAGGCCCCCCGGGTACGGTATCCTATGGCTACACCTTC.

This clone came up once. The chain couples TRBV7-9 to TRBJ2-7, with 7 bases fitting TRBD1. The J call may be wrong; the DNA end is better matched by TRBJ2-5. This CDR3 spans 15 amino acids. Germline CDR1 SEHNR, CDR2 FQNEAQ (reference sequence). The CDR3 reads CASSQGGPVGETQYF. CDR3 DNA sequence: TGTGCCAGCAGCCAAGGGGGCCCAGTGGGAGAGACCCAGTACTTC.

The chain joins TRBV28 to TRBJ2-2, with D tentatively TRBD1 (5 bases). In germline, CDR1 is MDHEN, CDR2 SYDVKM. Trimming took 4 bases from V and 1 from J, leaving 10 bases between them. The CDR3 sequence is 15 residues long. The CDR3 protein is CASSSRTRNTGELFF. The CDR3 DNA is TGTGCCAGCAGTTCTCGGACACGGAACACCGGGGAGCTGTTTTTT. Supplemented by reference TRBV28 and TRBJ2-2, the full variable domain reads DVKVTQSSRYLVKRTGEKVFLECVQDMDHENMFWYRQDPGLGLRLIYFSYDVKMKEKGDIPEGYSVSREKKERFSLILESASTNQTSMYLCASSSRTRNTGELFFGEGSRLTVL.

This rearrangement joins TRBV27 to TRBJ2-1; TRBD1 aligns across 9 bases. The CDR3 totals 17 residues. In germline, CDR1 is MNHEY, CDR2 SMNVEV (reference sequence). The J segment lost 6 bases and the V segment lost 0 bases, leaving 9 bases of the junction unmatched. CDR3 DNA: TGTGCCAGCAGTTTATCGCTTGGGACAGGGTTGTCCAATGAGCAGTTCTTC. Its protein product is CASSLSLGTGLSNEQFF.

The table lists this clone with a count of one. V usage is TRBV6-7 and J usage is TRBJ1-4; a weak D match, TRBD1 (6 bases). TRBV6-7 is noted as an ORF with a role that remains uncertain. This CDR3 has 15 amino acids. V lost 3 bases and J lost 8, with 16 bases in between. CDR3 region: CASSYWGHGSEKLFF. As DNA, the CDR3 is TGTGCCAGCAGTTATTGGGGACACGGATCGGAAAAACTGTTTTTT.

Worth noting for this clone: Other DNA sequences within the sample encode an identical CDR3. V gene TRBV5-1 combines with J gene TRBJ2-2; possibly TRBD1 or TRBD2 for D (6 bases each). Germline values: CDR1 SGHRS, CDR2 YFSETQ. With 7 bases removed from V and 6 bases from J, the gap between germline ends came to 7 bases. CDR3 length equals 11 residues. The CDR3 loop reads CASRGPGELFF. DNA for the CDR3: TGCGCCAGCCGGGGGCCCGGGGAGCTGTTTTTT.

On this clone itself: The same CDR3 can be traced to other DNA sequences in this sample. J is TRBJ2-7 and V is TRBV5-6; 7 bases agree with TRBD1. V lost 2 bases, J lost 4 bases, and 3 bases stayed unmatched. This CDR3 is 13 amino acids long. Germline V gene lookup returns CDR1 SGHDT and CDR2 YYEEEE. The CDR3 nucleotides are TGTGCCAGCAGCTTCGGCAGGGGGTACGAGCAGTACTTC. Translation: CASSFGRGYEQYF.

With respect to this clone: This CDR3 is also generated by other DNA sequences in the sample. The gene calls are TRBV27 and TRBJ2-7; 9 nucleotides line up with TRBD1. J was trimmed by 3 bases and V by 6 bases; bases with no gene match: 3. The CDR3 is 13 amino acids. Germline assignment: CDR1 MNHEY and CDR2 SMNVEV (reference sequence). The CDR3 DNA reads TGTGCCAGCAGCCCGGACAGGGGCTACGAGCAGTACTTC. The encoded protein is CASSPDRGYEQYF.

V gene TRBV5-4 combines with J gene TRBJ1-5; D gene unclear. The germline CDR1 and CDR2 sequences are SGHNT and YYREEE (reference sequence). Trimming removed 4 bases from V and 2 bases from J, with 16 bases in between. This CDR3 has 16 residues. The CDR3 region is CASSLTPESGNQPQHF. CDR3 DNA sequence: TGTGCCAGCAGCCTCACCCCAGAATCAGGCAATCAGCCCCAGCATTTT.

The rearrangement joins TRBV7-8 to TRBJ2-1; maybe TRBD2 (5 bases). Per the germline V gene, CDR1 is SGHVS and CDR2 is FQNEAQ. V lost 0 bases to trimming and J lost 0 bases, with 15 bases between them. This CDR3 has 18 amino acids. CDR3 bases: TGTGCCAGCAGCTTAGCCATAGGAGGCCCGAGCTCCTACAATGAGCAGTTCTTC. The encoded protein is CASSLAIGGPSSYNEQFF.

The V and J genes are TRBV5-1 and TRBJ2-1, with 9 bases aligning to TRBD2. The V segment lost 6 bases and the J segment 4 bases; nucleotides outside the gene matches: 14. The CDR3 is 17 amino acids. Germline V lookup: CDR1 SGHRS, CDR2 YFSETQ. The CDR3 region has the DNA TGCGCCAGCACCCCCCCCGAGGCGACTAGCGGATACAATGAGCAGTTCTTC. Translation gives CASTPPEATSGYNEQFF. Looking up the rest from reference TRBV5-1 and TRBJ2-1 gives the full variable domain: KAGVTQTPRYLIKTRGQQVTLSCSPISGHRSVSWYQQTPGQGLQFLFEYFSETQRNKGNFPGRFSGRQFSNSRSEMNVSTLELGDSALYLCASTPPEATSGYNEQFFGPGTRLTVL.

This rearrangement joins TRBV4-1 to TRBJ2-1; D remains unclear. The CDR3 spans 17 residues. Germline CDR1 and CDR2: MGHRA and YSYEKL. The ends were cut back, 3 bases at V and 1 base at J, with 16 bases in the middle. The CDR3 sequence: CASSQTPSSASYNEQFF. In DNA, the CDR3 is TGCGCCAGCAGCCAGACCCCTTCGAGTGCGTCCTACAATGAGCAGTTCTTC.

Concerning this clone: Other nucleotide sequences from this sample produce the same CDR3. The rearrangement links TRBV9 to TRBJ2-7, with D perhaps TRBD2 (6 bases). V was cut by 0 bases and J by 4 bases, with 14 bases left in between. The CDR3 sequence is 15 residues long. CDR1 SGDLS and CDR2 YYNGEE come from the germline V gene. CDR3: CASSVDSGSGYEQYF. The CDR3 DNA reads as TGTGCCAGCAGCGTAGATTCCGGGAGCGGATACGAGCAGTACTTC.

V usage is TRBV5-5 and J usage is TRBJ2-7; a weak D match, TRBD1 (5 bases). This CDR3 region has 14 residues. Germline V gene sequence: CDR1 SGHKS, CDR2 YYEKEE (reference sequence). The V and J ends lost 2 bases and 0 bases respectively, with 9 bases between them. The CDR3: CASSLGVASYEQYF. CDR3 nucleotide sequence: TGTGCCAGCAGCTTAGGGGTTGCCTCCTACGAGCAGTACTTC.

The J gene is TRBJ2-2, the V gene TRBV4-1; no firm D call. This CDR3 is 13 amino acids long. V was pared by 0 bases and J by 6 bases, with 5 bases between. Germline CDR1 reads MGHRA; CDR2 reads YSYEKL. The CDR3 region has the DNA TGCGCCAGCAGCCAAGAAGGATCCGGGGAGCTGTTTTTT. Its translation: CASSQEGSGELFF.

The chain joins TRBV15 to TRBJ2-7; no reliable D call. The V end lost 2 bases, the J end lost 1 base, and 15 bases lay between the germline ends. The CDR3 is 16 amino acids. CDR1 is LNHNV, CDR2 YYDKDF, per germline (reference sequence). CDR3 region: CATSRQLQELSYEQYF. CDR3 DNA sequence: TGTGCCACCAGCAGACAACTTCAAGAGTTATCCTACGAGCAGTACTTC.

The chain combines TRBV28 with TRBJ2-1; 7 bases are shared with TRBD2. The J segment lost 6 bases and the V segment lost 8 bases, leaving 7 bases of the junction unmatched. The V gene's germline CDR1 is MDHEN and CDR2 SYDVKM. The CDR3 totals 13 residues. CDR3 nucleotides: TGTGCCAGCGATCGGACTAGTCGCAATGAGCAGTTCTTC. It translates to CASDRTSRNEQFF.

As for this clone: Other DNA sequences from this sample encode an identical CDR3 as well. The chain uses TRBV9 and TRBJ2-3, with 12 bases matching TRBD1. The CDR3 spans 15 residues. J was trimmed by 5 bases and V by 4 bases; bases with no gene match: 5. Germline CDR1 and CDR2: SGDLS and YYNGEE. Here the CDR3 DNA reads TGTGCCAGCAGCCCCGGGACAGGGGGCAGAGATACGCAGTATTTT. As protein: CASSPGTGGRDTQYF.

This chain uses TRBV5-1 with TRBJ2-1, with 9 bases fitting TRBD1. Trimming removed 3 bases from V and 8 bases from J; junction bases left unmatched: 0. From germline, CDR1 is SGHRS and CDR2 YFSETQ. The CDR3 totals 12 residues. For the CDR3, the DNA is TGCGCCAGCAGCTGGACAGGGGATGAGCAGTTCTTC. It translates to CASSWTGDEQFF. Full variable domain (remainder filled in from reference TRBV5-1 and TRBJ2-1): KAGVTQTPRYLIKTRGQQVTLSCSPISGHRSVSWYQQTPGQGLQFLFEYFSETQRNKGNFPGRFSGRQFSNSRSEMNVSTLELGDSALYLCASSWTGDEQFFGPGTRLTVL.

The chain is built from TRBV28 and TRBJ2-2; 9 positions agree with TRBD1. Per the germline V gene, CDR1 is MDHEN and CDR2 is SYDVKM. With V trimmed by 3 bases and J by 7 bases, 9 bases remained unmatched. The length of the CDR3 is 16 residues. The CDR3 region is CASSFQGQGKGGELFF. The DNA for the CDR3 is TGTGCCAGCAGTTTTCAAGGACAGGGGAAAGGCGGGGAGCTGTTTTTT.

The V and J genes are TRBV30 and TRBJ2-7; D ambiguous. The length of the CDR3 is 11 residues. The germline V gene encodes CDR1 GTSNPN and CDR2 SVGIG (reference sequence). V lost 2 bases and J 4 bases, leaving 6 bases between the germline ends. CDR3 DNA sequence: TGTGCCTGGAGTCCACTATACGAGCAGTACTTC. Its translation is CAWSPLYEQYF.

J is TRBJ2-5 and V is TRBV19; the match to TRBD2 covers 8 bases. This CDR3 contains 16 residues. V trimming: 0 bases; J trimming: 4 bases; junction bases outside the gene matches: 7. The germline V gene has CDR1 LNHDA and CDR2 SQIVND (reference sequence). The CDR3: CASSIESGLVGETQYF. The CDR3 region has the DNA TGTGCCAGTAGTATAGAGTCGGGACTAGTCGGAGAGACCCAGTACTTC.

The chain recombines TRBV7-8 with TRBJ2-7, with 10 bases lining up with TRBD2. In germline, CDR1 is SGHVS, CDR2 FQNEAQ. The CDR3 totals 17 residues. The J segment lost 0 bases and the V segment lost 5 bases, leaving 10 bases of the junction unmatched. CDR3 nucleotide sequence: TGTGCCAGCAGCCCCCTCTCTAGCGGGAGCCACTCCTACGAGCAGTACTTC. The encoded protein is CASSPLSSGSHSYEQYF.